The rows below give T cell receptor beta chains drawn from one sample of a study of blood T cell repertoires in COVID-19. TCRdb's table, derived via immunoSEQ multiplex PCR, lists solely in-frame clones and lacks some. The sample consists of about 140,000 clones, about 87% of them appearing once. The sequenced sample consisted of peripheral blood. Receptor source: a human donor in a cohort sampled during active COVID-19. The CDR3 runs from the conserved cysteine through the conserved F or W. A D gene is named only where the DNA matches it firmly. Size values are once, few and many counts, or a class for expanded clones, and some rows have none.

abundance,v_gene,d_gene,j_gene,CDR3nt,CDR3aa
once,TRBV7-2,.,TRBJ1-5,TGTGCCAGCAGCTTAGACGGTTGGGGAGTCAATCAGCCCCAGCATTTT,CASSLDGWGVNQPQHF
.,TRBV4-3,.,TRBJ2-5,TGCGCCAGCAGCCAAGAGCCGGCTAGTGGGCAAGAGACCCAGTACTTC,CASSQEPASGQETQYF
.,TRBV7-8,.,TRBJ2-7,TGTGCCAGCAGCTTGGACAGCTACTCCTACGAGCAGTACTTC,CASSLDSYSYEQYF
.,TRBV5-6,.,TRBJ1-5,TGTGCCAGCAGCTTGAGCGCAGGGATATCTCAGCCCCAGCATTTT,CASSLSAGISQPQHF
.,TRBV6-1,TRBD2,TRBJ2-1,TGTGCCAGCAGTGTAGGAGCGGGGGGATCCTACAATGAGCAGTTCTTC,CASSVGAGGSYNEQFF
.,TRBV19,.,TRBJ1-5,TGTGCCAGTTCCCGGACACCTCTACAGCCCCAGCATTTT,CASSRTPLQPQHF
.,TRBV19,TRBD1,TRBJ1-5,TGTGCCAGTAGTGGGTCAGGGGGCGCGGGCAATCAGCCCCAGCATTTT,CASSGSGGAGNQPQHF
.,TRBV28,.,TRBJ1-2,TGTGCCAGCAGTTTGAGGGGACAATCCTCTGGCTACACCTTC,CASSLRGQSSGYTF
.,TRBV7-2,TRBD1,TRBJ1-1,TGTGCCAGCAGCTTAGGAGGGGGCAGGAACACTGAAGCTTTCTTT,CASSLGGGRNTEAFF
.,TRBV5-1,.,TRBJ1-3,TGCGCCAGCAGCCTGGGAAGGGGTGGTGGAAACACCATATATTTT,CASSLGRGGGNTIYF
.,TRBV18,.,TRBJ1-2,TGTGCCAGCTCACCAGGGTCCGCACAGAACTATGGCTACACCTTC,CASSPGSAQNYGYTF
medium-sized,TRBV5-1,TRBD1,TRBJ1-2,TGCGCCAGCAGCTCCCAGACAGGGAGTAATACCGATGGCTACACCTTC,CASSSQTGSNTDGYTF
.,TRBV7-6,.,TRBJ2-1,TGTGCCAGCAGCTTAGATCAGGGACTCTACAATGAGCAGTTCTTC,CASSLDQGLYNEQFF
.,TRBV5-1,.,TRBJ2-6,TGCGCCAGCAGCCCCGGTGGCTCTGGGGCCAACGTCCTGACTTTC,CASSPGGSGANVLTF
.,TRBV5-5,.,TRBJ2-7,TGTGCCAGCAGTGCGATCGCGGCTTACGAGCAGTACTTC,CASSAIAAYEQYF
.,TRBV28,TRBD1,TRBJ2-5,TGTGCCAGTCGGGACAGCCGGTTTCAAGAGACCCAGTACTTC,CASRDSRFQETQYF
.,TRBV9,TRBD2,TRBJ2-1,TGTGCCAGCAGTCCAGGGACTAGCGGCCGTAGCTCCTACAATGAGCAGTTCTTC,CASSPGTSGRSSYNEQFF
few,TRBV12-1,.,TRBJ1-2,TGTGCCAGCAGCTTTGTGTTGCGCCGGGACTACACCTTC,CASSFVLRRDYTF
.,TRBV11-3,.,TRBJ2-5,TGTGCCAGCAGCTGGGTGGGGCGGGAGACCCAGTACTTC,CASSWVGRETQYF
.,TRBV7-9,.,TRBJ2-5,TGTGCCAGCAGCTTCGGAGAAAAAGAGACCCAGTACTTC,CASSFGEKETQYF
.,TRBV3-1/TRBV3-2,.,TRBJ1-4,TGTGCCAGCAGCCAAGATGGCAGGTACAATGAAAAACTGTTTTTT,CASSQDGRYNEKLFF
.,TRBV19,TRBD2,TRBJ2-1,TGTGCCAGTAGTATCCCGCGGGGGGATCTCTCCTACAATGAGCAGTTCTTC,CASSIPRGDLSYNEQFF
few,TRBV10-3,.,TRBJ1-1,TGTGCCATCAGTGGACAACTGAACACTGAAGCTTTCTTT,CAISGQLNTEAFF
.,TRBV6-2/TRBV6-3,TRBD1,TRBJ1-1,TGTGCCAGCAGTTACCCCAACTTCCCGACAGGGCTAAACACTGAAGCTTTCTTT,CASSYPNFPTGLNTEAFF
.,TRBV18,.,TRBJ1-2,TGTGCCAGCTCACCATTTGAAGCTCTCCTAGGCTACACCTTC,CASSPFEALLGYTF
once,TRBV6-5,.,TRBJ2-3,TGTGCCAGCAGCTCAGGACAGCACACAGATACGCAGTATTTT,CASSSGQHTDTQYF
.,TRBV25-1,.,TRBJ2-3,TGTGCCAGCAGTGATCGTGATACGCAGTATTTT,CASSDRDTQYF
.,TRBV19,TRBD1,TRBJ2-5,TGTGCCACTCGACAGGGGGGAGTTGAGACCCAGTACTTC,CATRQGGVETQYF
.,TRBV3-1/TRBV3-2,.,TRBJ1-1,TGTGCCAGCAGCCAAGTTATGAACACTGAAGCTTTCTTT,CASSQVMNTEAFF
.,TRBV4-3,TRBD2,TRBJ2-2,TGCGCCAGCAGCCAGAGAGCGGGAGAGACCGGGGAGCTGTTTTTT,CASSQRAGETGELFF
many,TRBV29-1,.,TRBJ2-1,TGCAGCGGGGGACTTTACAATGAGCAGTTCTTC,CSGGLYNEQFF
.,TRBV19,TRBD1,TRBJ1-5,TGTGCCAGTAGTGGAACCGGGACAGGGGTGATTGGGAGCAATCAGCCCCAGCATTTT,CASSGTGTGVIGSNQPQHF
.,TRBV4-3,TRBD1,TRBJ2-1,TGCGCCAGCAGCCAAGATATCGGACAGGGGATGGTCAATGAGCAGTTCTTC,CASSQDIGQGMVNEQFF
.,TRBV15,.,TRBJ2-7,TGTGCCACCAGCAGAGAAGGGCAGGGGATCCGCGAGCAGTACTTC,CATSREGQGIREQYF